The clone carrying this TCR beta chain came up a few times. With 4 bases clipped from V and 7 bases from J, the junction kept 7 bases outside the gene matches. CDR3 length: 13 residues. Germline CDR1 SGHKS, CDR2 YYEKEE (reference sequence). The authors' processing: Estimated nucleated cell counts came from reference gene primer amplification. Assay: immunoSEQ multiplex PCR; the TCRdb copy retains only in-frame clones and omits some. Clonal size and the V and J genes are those of that table, whereas D and trimming came from the DNA. This sample yields some 140,000 clones, of which around 86% are seen a single time; roughly 18% belongs to the top ten. Two negative PCRs, clearance, or symptom resolution characterized the recovered Cohort 3 donors. This sample was included in a study of blood T cell repertoires in COVID-19. Study in general: The analysed material was cDNA or gDNA that came from T cells, B-cell-depleted T cells, or PBMCs.

The gene calls are TRBV5-5 and TRBJ2-7, with 8 bases fitting TRBD1. The TCR comes from a young man who had recovered from COVID-19. Sequenced sample: PBMCs or T cells enriched from blood (not recorded which). The CDR3 DNA is TGTGCCAGCAGCCAGGGGGCAGTGCGGGAGCAGTACTTC. Translating it yields CASSQGAVREQYF.